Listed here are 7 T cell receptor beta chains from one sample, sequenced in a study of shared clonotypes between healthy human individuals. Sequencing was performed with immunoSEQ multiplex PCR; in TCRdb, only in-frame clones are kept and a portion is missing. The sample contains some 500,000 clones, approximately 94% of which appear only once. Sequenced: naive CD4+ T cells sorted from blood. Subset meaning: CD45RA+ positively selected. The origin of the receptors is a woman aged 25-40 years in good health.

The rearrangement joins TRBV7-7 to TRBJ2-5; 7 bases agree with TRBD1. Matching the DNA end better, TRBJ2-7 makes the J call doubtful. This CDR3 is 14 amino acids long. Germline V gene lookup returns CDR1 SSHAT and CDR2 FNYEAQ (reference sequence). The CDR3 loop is CASSSETGSNEQYF. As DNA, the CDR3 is TGTGCCAGCAGCTCCGAGACAGGGTCCAACGAGCAGTACTTC.

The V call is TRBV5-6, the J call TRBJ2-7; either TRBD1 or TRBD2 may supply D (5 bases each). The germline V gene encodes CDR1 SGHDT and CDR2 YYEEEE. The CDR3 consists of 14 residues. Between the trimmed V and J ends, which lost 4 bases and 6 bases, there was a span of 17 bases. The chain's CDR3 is CASSLTAAGGEQYF. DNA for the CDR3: TGTGCCAGCAGCCTAACAGCCGCTGGGGGCGAGCAGTACTTC.

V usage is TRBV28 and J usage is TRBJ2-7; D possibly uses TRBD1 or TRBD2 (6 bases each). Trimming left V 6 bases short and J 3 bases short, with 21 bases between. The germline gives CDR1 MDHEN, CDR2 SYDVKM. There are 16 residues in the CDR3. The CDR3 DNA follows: TGTGCCAGCAGCCCACCTGAAGGGGGGTTCGACTACGAGCAGTACTTC. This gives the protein CASSPPEGGFDYEQYF.

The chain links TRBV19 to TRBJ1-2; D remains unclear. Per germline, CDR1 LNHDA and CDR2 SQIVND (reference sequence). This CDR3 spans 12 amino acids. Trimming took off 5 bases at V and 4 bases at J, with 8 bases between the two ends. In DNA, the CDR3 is TGTGCCAGTAGTGCCTACAGCTATGGCTACACCTTC. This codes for CASSAYSYGYTF.

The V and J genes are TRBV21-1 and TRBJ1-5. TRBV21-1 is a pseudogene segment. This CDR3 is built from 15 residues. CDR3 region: CATKDGGSLNQPQHF. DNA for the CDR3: TGTGCCACGAAGGACGGCGGCTCCCTCAATCAGCCCCAGCATTTT.

In DNA, the CDR3 is TGTGCCAGCACATTCAGATCGGATGGGGAGACCCAGTACTTC. Its translation: CASTFRSDGETQYF. This chain joins TRBV6-1 and TRBJ2-5; D is ambiguous. The V gene's germline CDR1 is MNHNS and CDR2 SASEGT. V gave up 7 bases and J gave up 5 bases, with 17 bases separating them. There are 14 residues in the CDR3.

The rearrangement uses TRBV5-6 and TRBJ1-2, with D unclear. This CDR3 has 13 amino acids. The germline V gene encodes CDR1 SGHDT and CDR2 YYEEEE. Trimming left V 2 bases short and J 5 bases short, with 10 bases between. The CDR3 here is CASSFSGKYGYTF. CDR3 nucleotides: TGTGCCAGCAGCTTTTCAGGCAAATATGGCTACACCTTC.